These 2 T cell receptor beta chains originate from one sample sequenced in a study of T cell clonality in common variable immunodeficiency. This table comes from immunoSEQ multiplex PCR, and its TCRdb copy is limited to in-frame clones, with some not included. The sample contains some 52,000 clones, none of them singletons. The specimen sequenced was peripheral blood mononuclear cells. Receptor source: a person aged 18 to 69 in good health.

This clone was counted at least ten times. The DNA ends 3 residues before the CDR3 does, and the rest of the CDR3 is filled in from the germline J gene. The chain joins TRBV18 to TRBJ1-5; a possible D gene is TRBD1 (6 bases). This CDR3 contains 16 residues. V was cut by 6 bases and J by 1 base, with 16 bases left in between. Germline assignment: CDR1 KGHSH and CDR2 LQKENI. The CDR3 here is CASSEGGAISNQPQHF. The sequenced CDR3 bases are TGTGCCAGCTCCGAAGGGGGGGCTATAAGCAATCAGCCC. The whole variable domain, filled in from reference TRBV18 and TRBJ1-5, reads NAGVMQNPRHLVRRRGQEARLRCSPMKGHSHVYWYRQLPEEGLKFMVYLQKENIIDESGMPKERFSAEFPKEGPSILRIQQVVRGDSAAYFCASSEGGAISNQPQHFGDGTRLSIL.

This clone was recorded many times. The read halts 3 residues ahead of the CDR3 end, with the missing end drawn from the germline J gene. This chain joins TRBV14 and TRBJ2-7; tentative D call: TRBD1 (6 bases). The CDR3 loop spans 15 amino acids. Germline V lookup: CDR1 SGHDN, CDR2 FVKESK. Trimming shortened V by 1 base and J by 0 bases, and 10 bases separated the two germline ends. The sequenced part of the CDR3 DNA is TGTGCCAGCAGCCAAGGCCGGGACAACTCCTACGAG. Its protein is CASSQGRDNSYE. The full CDR3 sequence reads CASSQGRDNSYEQYF.